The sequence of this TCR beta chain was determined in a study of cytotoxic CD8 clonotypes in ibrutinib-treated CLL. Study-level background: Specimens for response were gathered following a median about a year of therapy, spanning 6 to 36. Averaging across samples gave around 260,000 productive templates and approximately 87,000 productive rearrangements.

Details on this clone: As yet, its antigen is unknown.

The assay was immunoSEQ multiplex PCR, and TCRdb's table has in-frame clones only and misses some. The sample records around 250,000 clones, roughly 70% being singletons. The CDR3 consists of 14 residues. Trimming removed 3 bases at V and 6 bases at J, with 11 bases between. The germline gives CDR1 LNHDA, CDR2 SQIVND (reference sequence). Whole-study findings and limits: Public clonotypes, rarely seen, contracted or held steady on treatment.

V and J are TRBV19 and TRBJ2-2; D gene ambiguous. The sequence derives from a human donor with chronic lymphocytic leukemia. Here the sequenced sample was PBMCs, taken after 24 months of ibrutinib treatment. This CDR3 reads CASSMVAEAGELFF. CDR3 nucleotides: TGTGCCAGTAGTATGGTTGCAGAGGCCGGGGAGCTGTTTTTT. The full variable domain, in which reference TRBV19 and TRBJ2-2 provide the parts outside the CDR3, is DGGITQSPKYLFRKEGQNVTLSCEQNLNHDAMYWYRQDPGQGLRLIYYSQIVNDFQKGDIAEGYSVSREKKESFPLTVTSAQKNPTAFYLCASSMVAEAGELFFGEGSRLTVL.